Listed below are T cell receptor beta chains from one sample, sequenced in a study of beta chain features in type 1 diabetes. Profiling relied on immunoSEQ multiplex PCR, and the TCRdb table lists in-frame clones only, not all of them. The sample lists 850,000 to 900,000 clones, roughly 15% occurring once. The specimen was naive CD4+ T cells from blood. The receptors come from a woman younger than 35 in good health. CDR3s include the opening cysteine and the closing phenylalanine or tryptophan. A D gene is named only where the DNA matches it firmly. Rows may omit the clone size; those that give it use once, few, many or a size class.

CDR3 protein: CASSLARQPQHF
CDR3 DNA: TGTGCCAGCAGCTTGGCCAGGCAGCCCCAGCATTTT
V gene: TRBV5-8
D gene: NA
clone size: few
J gene: TRBJ1-5

CDR3 protein: CASRTGTSGVRQFF
CDR3 DNA: TGTGCCAGTAGGACCGGGACTAGCGGGGTAAGGCAGTTCTTC
V gene: TRBV19
D gene: TRBD2
clone size: NA
J gene: TRBJ2-1

CDR3 protein: CASSELGQGHNEQFF
CDR3 DNA: TGTGCCAGCAGTGAATTAGGACAGGGTCACAATGAGCAGTTCTTC
V gene: TRBV6-1
D gene: TRBD1
clone size: NA
J gene: TRBJ2-1

CDR3 protein: CASSKTPWSGETQYF
CDR3 DNA: TGTGCCAGCAGCAAAACTCCCTGGAGTGGTGAGACCCAGTACTTC
V gene: TRBV7-3
D gene: NA
clone size: NA
J gene: TRBJ2-5

CDR3 protein: CASSEWDRHYGYTF
CDR3 DNA: TGTGCCAGCAGTGAATGGGACAGGCATTATGGCTACACCTTC
V gene: TRBV2
D gene: TRBD1
clone size: few
J gene: TRBJ1-2

CDR3 protein: CAGSLRQRSSGNTIYF
CDR3 DNA: TGTGCCGGCAGCTTACGTCAGCGGAGCTCTGGAAACACCATATATTTT
V gene: TRBV7-2
D gene: NA
clone size: NA
J gene: TRBJ1-3

CDR3 protein: CASSRQKNTEAFF
CDR3 DNA: TGTGCCAGCAGCCGACAGAAAAACACTGAAGCTTTCTTT
V gene: TRBV5-4
D gene: NA
clone size: few
J gene: TRBJ1-1

CDR3 protein: CASSPGGAFQPQHF
CDR3 DNA: TGTGCCAGCAGCCCAGGGGGCGCGTTCCAGCCCCAGCATTTT
V gene: TRBV7-9
D gene: TRBD1
clone size: NA
J gene: TRBJ1-5

CDR3 protein: CASSYRTGFEQYF
CDR3 DNA: TGTGCCAGCAGTTACCGCACAGGGTTCGAGCAGTACTTC
V gene: TRBV6-5
D gene: NA
clone size: NA
J gene: TRBJ2-7

CDR3 protein: CASSQRGGHPNTGELFF
CDR3 DNA: TGTGCCAGCAGTCAGAGGGGCGGGCACCCGAACACCGGGGAGCTGTTTTTT
V gene: TRBV14
D gene: NA
clone size: NA
J gene: TRBJ2-2

CDR3 protein: CASSLGRVAGANVLTF
CDR3 DNA: TGTGCCAGCAGCTTAGGGAGGGTTGCTGGGGCCAACGTCCTGACTTTC
V gene: TRBV7-2
D gene: NA
clone size: NA
J gene: TRBJ2-6

CDR3 protein: CASSRSNEQFF
CDR3 DNA: TGTGCCAGCAGCAGATCCAATGAGCAGTTCTTC
V gene: TRBV11-3
D gene: NA
clone size: few
J gene: TRBJ2-1

CDR3 protein: CASSAYPRGSGRTNEQFF
CDR3 DNA: TGTGCCAGTAGTGCCTACCCCCGGGGTAGCGGGAGAACCAATGAGCAGTTCTTC
V gene: TRBV19
D gene: TRBD2
clone size: few
J gene: TRBJ2-1

CDR3 protein: CATISGNTIYF
CDR3 DNA: TGTGCCACGATCTCTGGAAACACCATATATTTT
V gene: TRBV5-4
D gene: NA
clone size: NA
J gene: TRBJ1-3

CDR3 protein: CASSQGPGQANTGELFF
CDR3 DNA: TGTGCCAGCAGTCAAGGACCGGGACAGGCGAACACCGGGGAGCTGTTTTTT
V gene: TRBV27
D gene: TRBD1
clone size: few
J gene: TRBJ2-2

CDR3 protein: CASSPGLAGQQGWGQFF
CDR3 DNA: TGCGCCAGCAGCCCGGGACTAGCGGGACAGCAGGGATGGGGGCAGTTCTTC
V gene: TRBV4-1
D gene: TRBD2
clone size: NA
J gene: TRBJ2-1

CDR3 protein: CASSLGSGYANTGELFF
CDR3 DNA: TGTGCCAGCAGCTTAGGGAGCGGCTACGCGAACACCGGGGAGCTGTTTTTT
V gene: TRBV13
D gene: NA
clone size: few
J gene: TRBJ2-2

CDR3 protein: CAISARLAGNNEQFF
CDR3 DNA: TGTGCCATCAGTGCTAGGCTAGCGGGGAACAATGAGCAGTTCTTC
V gene: TRBV10-3
D gene: TRBD2
clone size: NA
J gene: TRBJ2-1

CDR3 protein: CASSPLGPTAQETQYF
CDR3 DNA: TGTGCCAGCAGCCCGCTTGGACCAACGGCACAAGAGACCCAGTACTTC
V gene: TRBV7-2
D gene: NA
clone size: NA
J gene: TRBJ2-5

CDR3 protein: CASSLEVYGYTF
CDR3 DNA: TGTGCCAGCAGCTTAGAGGTCTATGGCTACACCTTC
V gene: TRBV7-2
D gene: NA
clone size: NA
J gene: TRBJ1-2

CDR3 protein: CASSPVQGSYEQYF
CDR3 DNA: TGTGCCAGCAGTCCCGTACAGGGGTCCTACGAGCAGTACTTC
V gene: TRBV6-6
D gene: TRBD1
clone size: once
J gene: TRBJ2-7

CDR3 protein: CASSLNWGELRYGYTF
CDR3 DNA: TGCGCCAGCAGCTTGAACTGGGGGGAGCTTCGCTATGGCTACACCTTC
V gene: TRBV5-1
D gene: NA
clone size: few
J gene: TRBJ1-2

CDR3 protein: CASSLLTSGRIGTQYF
CDR3 DNA: TGTGCCAGCAGTTTATTGACTAGCGGGAGGATAGGGACCCAGTACTTC
V gene: TRBV28
D gene: TRBD2
clone size: few
J gene: TRBJ2-5

CDR3 protein: CASSEAPGDTQYF
CDR3 DNA: TGTGCCAGCAGTGAAGCGCCGGGAGATACGCAGTATTTT
V gene: TRBV2
D gene: NA
clone size: NA
J gene: TRBJ2-3

CDR3 protein: CASRFSPDDISSEQYF
CDR3 DNA: TGTGCAAGTCGCTTTTCCCCCGACGACATATCCAGTGAGCAGTACTTC
V gene: TRBV12-2
D gene: NA
clone size: NA
J gene: TRBJ2-7

CDR3 protein: CASSSGLAFTDTQYF
CDR3 DNA: TGTGCCAGCAGCTCGGGACTAGCCTTCACAGATACGCAGTATTTT
V gene: TRBV9
D gene: TRBD2
clone size: few
J gene: TRBJ2-3

CDR3 protein: CASTRGASGPNEQFF
CDR3 DNA: TGTGCCAGCACCCGCGGGGCTAGCGGGCCCAATGAGCAGTTCTTC
V gene: TRBV6-1
D gene: TRBD2
clone size: few
J gene: TRBJ2-1

CDR3 protein: CASSLSPGSNQPQHF
CDR3 DNA: TGCGCCAGCAGCCTATCACCGGGGAGCAATCAGCCCCAGCATTTT
V gene: TRBV5-1
D gene: NA
clone size: NA
J gene: TRBJ1-5

CDR3 protein: CASSGSTGVDSETQYF
CDR3 DNA: TGTGCCAGCAGCGGGAGTACAGGGGTAGATTCAGAGACCCAGTACTTC
V gene: TRBV9
D gene: TRBD1
clone size: few
J gene: TRBJ2-5

CDR3 protein: CASSQDVAGRTDTQYF
CDR3 DNA: TGTGCCAGCAGCCAAGACGTAGCGGGCAGAACTGATACGCAGTATTTT
V gene: TRBV4-2
D gene: TRBD2
clone size: NA
J gene: TRBJ2-3

CDR3 protein: CAISDSLAAYNEQFF
CDR3 DNA: TGTGCCATCAGTGATAGCCTAGCGGCCTACAATGAGCAGTTCTTC
V gene: TRBV10-3
D gene: TRBD2
clone size: few
J gene: TRBJ2-1

CDR3 protein: CSVRYTANTEAFF
CDR3 DNA: TGCAGCGTCCGATATACGGCGAACACTGAAGCTTTCTTT
V gene: TRBV29-1
D gene: NA
clone size: NA
J gene: TRBJ1-1

CDR3 protein: CARWGTGVSGANVLTF
CDR3 DNA: TGTGCCAGGTGGGGGACAGGGGTATCTGGGGCCAACGTCCTGACTTTC
V gene: TRBV2
D gene: TRBD1
clone size: few
J gene: TRBJ2-6